Sequencing of this TCR beta chain was carried out in a study of identical twins. General study results and limits: Invariant T cells like MAIT and iNKT could partly confound the zero-insertion analyses.

Using its own MiXCR run on the 5' RACE reads, TCRdb lists one record per CDR3 protein. This table has about 690,000 distinct CDR3 sequences, approximately 6.1% appearing once. At least ten counts were recorded for this clonotype. Its target is not known. This CDR3 has 13 residues. Germline V gene sequence: CDR1 SGHNT, CDR2 YYREEE (reference sequence). Trimming took off 3 bases at V and 5 bases at J, with 9 bases between the two ends. V usage is TRBV5-4 and J usage is TRBJ2-1; D unclear. This TCR was recovered from a man between 18 and 29 years old in good health. Source material: naive T cells sorted from blood. The CDR3 loop reads CASSSGDHNEQFF. CDR3 DNA sequence: TGTGCCAGCAGCTCTGGCGACCACAATGAGCAGTTCTTC.